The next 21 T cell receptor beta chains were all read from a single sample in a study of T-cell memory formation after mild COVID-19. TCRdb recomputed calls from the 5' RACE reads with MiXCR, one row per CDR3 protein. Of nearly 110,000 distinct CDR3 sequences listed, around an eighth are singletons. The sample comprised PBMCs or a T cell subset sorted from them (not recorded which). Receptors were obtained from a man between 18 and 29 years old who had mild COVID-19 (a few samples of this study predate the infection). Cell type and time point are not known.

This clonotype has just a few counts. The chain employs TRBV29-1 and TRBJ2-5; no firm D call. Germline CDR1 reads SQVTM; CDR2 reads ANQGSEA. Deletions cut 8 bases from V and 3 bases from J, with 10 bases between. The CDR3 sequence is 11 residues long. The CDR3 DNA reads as TGCAGCTTCGGTGCTAAAGAGACCCAGTACTTC. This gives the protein CSFGAKETQYF. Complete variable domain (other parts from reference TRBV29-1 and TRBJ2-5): SAVISQKPSRDICQRGTSLTIQCQVDSQVTMMFWYRQQPGQSLTLIATANQGSEATYESGFVIDKFPISRPNLTFSTLTVSNMSPEDSSIYLCSFGAKETQYFGPGTRLLVL.

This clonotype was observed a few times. The CDR3, as DNA: TGTGCCAGCAGCCAAACGGTTTCGCTAGCGGGGGACTTCACAGATACGCAGTATTTT. Amino acid sequence: CASSQTVSLAGDFTDTQYF. The V gene is TRBV7-3, the J gene TRBJ2-3; 10 positions agree with TRBD2. With 5 bases clipped from V and 2 bases from J, the junction kept 16 bases outside the gene matches. The V gene's germline CDR1 is SGHTA and CDR2 FQGTGA. The CDR3 runs 19 residues.

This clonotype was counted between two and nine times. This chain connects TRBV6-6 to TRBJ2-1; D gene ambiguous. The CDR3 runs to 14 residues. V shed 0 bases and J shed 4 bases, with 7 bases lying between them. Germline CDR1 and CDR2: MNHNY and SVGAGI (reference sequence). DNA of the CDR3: TGTGCCAGCAGTTACTCGTTGGCGTACAATGAGCAGTTCTTC. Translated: CASSYSLAYNEQFF.

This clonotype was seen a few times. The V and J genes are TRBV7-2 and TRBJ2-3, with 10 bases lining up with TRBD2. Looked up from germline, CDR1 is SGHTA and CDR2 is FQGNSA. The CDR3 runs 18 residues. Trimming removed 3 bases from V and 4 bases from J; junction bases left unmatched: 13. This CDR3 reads CASSLGPSGGFGADTQYF. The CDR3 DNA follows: TGTGCCAGCAGCTTGGGTCCTAGCGGGGGCTTCGGGGCAGATACGCAGTATTTT.

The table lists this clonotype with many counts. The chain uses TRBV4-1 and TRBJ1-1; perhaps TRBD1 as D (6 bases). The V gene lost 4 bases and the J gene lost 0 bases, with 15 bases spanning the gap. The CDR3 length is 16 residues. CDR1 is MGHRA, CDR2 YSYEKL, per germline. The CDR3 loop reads CASSRNLQGMNTEAFF. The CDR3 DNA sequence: TGCGCCAGCAGCCGGAATCTACAGGGAATGAACACTGAAGCTTTCTTT.

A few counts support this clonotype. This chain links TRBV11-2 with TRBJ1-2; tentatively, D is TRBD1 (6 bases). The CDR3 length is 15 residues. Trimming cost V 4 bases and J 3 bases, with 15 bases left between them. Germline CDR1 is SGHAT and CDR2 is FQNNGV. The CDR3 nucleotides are TGTGCCAGCAGCTCGCATGGAGGGGGGTACTATGGCTACACCTTC. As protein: CASSSHGGGYYGYTF.

This CDR3 is CSARDRRATEAFF. The CDR3 coding sequence is TGCAGTGCTAGAGATCGGCGTGCCACTGAAGCTTTCTTT. This sequence joins TRBV20-1 and TRBJ1-1; D gene ambiguous. The germline gives CDR1 DFQATT, CDR2 SNEGSKA (reference sequence). Trimming removed 0 bases at V and 4 bases at J, with 9 bases between. The CDR3 sequence is 13 residues long.

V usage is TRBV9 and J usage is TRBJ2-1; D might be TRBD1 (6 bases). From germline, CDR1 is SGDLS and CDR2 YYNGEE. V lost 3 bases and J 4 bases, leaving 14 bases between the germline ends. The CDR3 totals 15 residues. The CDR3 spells CASSDDGGPYNEQFF. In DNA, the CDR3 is TGTGCCAGCAGCGACGATGGGGGCCCGTACAATGAGCAGTTCTTC.

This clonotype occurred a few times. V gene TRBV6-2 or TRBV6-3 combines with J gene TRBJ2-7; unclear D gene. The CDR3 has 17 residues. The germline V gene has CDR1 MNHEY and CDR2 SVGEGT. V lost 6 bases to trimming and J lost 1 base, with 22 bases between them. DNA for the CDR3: TGTGCCAGCAGCCCCCGACGTAATATGTTGGAGTCCTACGAGCAGTACGTC. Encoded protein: CASSPRRNMLESYEQYV.

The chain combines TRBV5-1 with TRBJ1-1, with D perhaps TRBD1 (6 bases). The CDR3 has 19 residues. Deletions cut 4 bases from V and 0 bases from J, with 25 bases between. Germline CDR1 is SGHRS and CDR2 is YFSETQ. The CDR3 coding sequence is TGCGCCAGCAGCCTGGGTAACAGGGATATGGATCCCATGAACACTGAAGCTTTCTTT. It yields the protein CASSLGNRDMDPMNTEAFF. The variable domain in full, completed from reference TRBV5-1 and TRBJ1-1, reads KAGVTQTPRYLIKTRGQQVTLSCSPISGHRSVSWYQQTPGQGLQFLFEYFSETQRNKGNFPGRFSGRQFSNSRSEMNVSTLELGDSALYLCASSLGNRDMDPMNTEAFFGQGTRLTVV.

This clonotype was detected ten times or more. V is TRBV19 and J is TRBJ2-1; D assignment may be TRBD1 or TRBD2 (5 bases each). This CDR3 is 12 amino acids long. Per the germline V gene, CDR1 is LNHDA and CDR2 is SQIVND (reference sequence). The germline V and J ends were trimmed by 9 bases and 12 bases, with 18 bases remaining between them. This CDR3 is CASRAPGGRQFF. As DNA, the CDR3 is TGTGCCAGCCGCGCCCCTGGGGGTCGGCAGTTCTTC.

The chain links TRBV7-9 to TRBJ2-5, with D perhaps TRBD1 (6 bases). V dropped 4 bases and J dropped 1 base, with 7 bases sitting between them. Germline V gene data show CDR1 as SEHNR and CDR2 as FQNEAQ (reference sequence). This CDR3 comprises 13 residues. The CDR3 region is CASSSGVQETQYF. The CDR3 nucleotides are TGTGCCAGCAGCTCAGGGGTCCAAGAGACCCAGTACTTC.

DNA of the CDR3: TGTGCCAGCAGCACCGGCACCGGGGAGCTGTTTTTT. This codes for CASSTGTGELFF. V is TRBV12-3 or TRBV12-4 and J is TRBJ2-2; D is unresolved. V gave up 6 bases and J gave up 4 bases, with 6 bases separating them. The CDR3 loop spans 12 amino acids.

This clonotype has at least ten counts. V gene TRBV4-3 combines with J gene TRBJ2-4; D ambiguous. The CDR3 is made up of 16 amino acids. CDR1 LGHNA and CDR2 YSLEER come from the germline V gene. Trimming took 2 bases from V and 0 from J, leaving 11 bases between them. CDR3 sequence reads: CASSQSSGLAKNIQYF. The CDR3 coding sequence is TGCGCCAGCAGCCAAAGCTCGGGTCTAGCCAAAAACATTCAGTACTTC.

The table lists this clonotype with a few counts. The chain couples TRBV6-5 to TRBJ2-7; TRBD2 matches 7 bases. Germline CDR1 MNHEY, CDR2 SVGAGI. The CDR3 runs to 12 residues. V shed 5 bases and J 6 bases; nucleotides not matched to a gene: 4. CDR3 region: CASSPTSTEQYF. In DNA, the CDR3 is TGTGCCAGCAGTCCGACTAGCACCGAGCAGTACTTC.

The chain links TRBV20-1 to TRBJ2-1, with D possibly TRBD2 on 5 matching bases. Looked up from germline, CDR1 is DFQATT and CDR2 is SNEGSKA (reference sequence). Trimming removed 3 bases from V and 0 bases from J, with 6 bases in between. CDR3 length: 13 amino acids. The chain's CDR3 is CSASRGSYNEQFF. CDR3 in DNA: TGCAGTGCTAGCCGGGGCTCCTACAATGAGCAGTTCTTC.

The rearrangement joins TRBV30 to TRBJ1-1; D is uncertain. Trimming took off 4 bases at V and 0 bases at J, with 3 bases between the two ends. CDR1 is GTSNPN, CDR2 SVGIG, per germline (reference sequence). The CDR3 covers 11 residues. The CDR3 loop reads CAWKLNTEAFF. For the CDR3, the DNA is TGTGCCTGGAAATTGAACACTGAAGCTTTCTTT.

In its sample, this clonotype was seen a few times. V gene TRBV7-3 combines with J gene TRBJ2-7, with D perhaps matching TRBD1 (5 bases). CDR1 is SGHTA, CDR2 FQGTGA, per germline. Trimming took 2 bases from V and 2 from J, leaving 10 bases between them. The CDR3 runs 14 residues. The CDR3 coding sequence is TGTGCCAGCAGCTTATTCGGACATACCTACGAGCAGTACTTC. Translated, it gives CASSLFGHTYEQYF. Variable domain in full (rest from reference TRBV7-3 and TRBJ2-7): GAGVSQTPSNKVTEKGKYVELRCDPISGHTALYWYRQSLGQGPEFLIYFQGTGAADDSGLPNDRFFAVRPEGSVSTLKIQRTERGDSAVYLCASSLFGHTYEQYFGPGTRLTVT.

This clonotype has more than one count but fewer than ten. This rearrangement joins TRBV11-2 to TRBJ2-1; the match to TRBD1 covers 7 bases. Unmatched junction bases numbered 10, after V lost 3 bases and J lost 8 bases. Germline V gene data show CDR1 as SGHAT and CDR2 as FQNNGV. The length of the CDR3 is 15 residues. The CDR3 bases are TGTGCCAGCAGCTTCGGGGACAGCGGCGGCGATGAGCAGTTCTTC. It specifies CASSFGDSGGDEQFF.

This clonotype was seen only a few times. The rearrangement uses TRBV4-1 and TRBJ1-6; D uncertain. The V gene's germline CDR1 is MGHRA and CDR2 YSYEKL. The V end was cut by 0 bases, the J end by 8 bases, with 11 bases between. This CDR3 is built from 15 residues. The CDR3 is CASSQEPNNDSPLHF. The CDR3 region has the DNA TGCGCCAGCAGCCAAGAGCCCAATAATGATTCACCCCTCCACTTT.

CDR3 residues: CASSQDDFNYGYTF. CDR3 nucleotide sequence: TGCGCCAGCAGCCAAGATGACTTTAACTATGGCTACACCTTC. This chain uses TRBV4-1 with TRBJ1-2; D not certain. The germline V gene has CDR1 MGHRA and CDR2 YSYEKL. CDR3 size: 14 residues. V was shortened by 0 bases and J by 1 base, with 6 bases between the two germline ends.